A single sample gave rise to the 26 T cell receptor beta chains below, sequenced in a study of shared clonotypes between healthy human individuals. Only in-frame clones appear in the TCRdb table, and some are missing; sequencing was by immunoSEQ multiplex PCR. The data contain millions of clones, approximately 90% of them singletons. The material sequenced was naive CD4+ T cells sorted from blood. Regarding subset: CD45RA+ positively selected. The source is a man younger than 30 in good health.

V is TRBV7-2 and J is TRBJ2-2, with D hard to call. V shed 1 base and J shed 2 bases, with 14 bases lying between them. The CDR3 contains 17 residues. Germline CDR1 and CDR2: SGHTA and FQGNSA. CDR3 sequence: CASSLVGVGYNTGELFF. The DNA for the CDR3 is TGTGCCAGCAGCTTAGTGGGTGTCGGTTACAACACCGGGGAGCTGTTTTTT. The full variable domain, rest sourced from reference TRBV7-2 and TRBJ2-2, is GAGVSQSPSNKVTEKGKDVELRCDPISGHTALYWYRQSLGQGLEFLIYFQGNSAPDKSGLPSDRFSAERTGGSVSTLTIQRTQQEDSAVYLCASSLVGVGYNTGELFFGEGSRLTVL.

This rearrangement joins TRBV29-1 to TRBJ2-2; 9 bases fit TRBD1. V trimming: 7 bases; J trimming: 2 bases; junction bases outside the gene matches: 2. Per germline, CDR1 SQVTM and CDR2 ANQGSEA. The CDR3 contains 13 residues. This CDR3 reads CSGQGVNTGELFF. The CDR3 coding sequence is TGCAGCGGACAGGGGGTTAACACCGGGGAGCTGTTTTTT.

This clone was counted a single time. The identical CDR3 is also encoded by other nucleotide sequences in the sample. The chain employs TRBV6-1 and TRBJ1-2; D gene unclear. The CDR3 has 13 residues. V gave up 0 bases and J gave up 4 bases, with 6 bases separating them. Germline V lookup: CDR1 MNHNS, CDR2 SASEGT. CDR3 sequence: CASSEAGSYGYTF. The DNA of the CDR3 is TGTGCCAGCAGTGAAGCGGGCTCCTATGGCTACACCTTC.

The chain recombines TRBV19 with TRBJ1-5; 7 nucleotides match TRBD1. Germline V gene data show CDR1 as LNHDA and CDR2 as SQIVND (reference sequence). The CDR3 length is 17 residues. Trimming cost V 4 bases and J 6 bases; bases outside gene matches: 15. This CDR3 reads CASSTLLIQGVGQPQHF. CDR3 DNA sequence: TGTGCCAGTAGTACTCTACTCATTCAGGGGGTAGGTCAGCCCCAGCATTTT.

The chain employs TRBV25-1 and TRBJ1-2; possibly TRBD1 for D (6 bases). The CDR3 runs 14 residues. CDR1 MGHDK and CDR2 SYGVNS come from the germline V gene. The V gene lost 3 bases and the J gene lost 4 bases, with 12 bases spanning the gap. The CDR3 sequence is CASSEFTGRYGYTF. The CDR3 region has the DNA TGTGCCAGCAGTGAGTTTACAGGGCGCTATGGCTACACCTTC.

The chain uses TRBV11-1 and TRBJ2-7, with TRBD1 matching 8 bases. The CDR3 spans 16 residues. The germline V gene encodes CDR1 SGHAT and CDR2 FQDESV (reference sequence). With V trimmed by 2 bases and J by 1 base, 7 bases remained unmatched. The CDR3 loop is CASSLNPGGGSYEQYF. CDR3 in DNA: TGTGCCAGCAGCTTAAATCCAGGGGGCGGTTCCTACGAGCAGTACTTC.

This sequence joins TRBV27 and TRBJ2-7; the D gene is possibly TRBD1 (7 bases). V was pared by 5 bases and J by 2 bases, with 25 bases between. The CDR3 loop spans 18 amino acids. Germline loops: CDR1 MNHEY, CDR2 SMNVEV (reference sequence). CDR3 sequence reads: CASSPILRRGQFTYEQYF. The CDR3 DNA is TGTGCCAGCAGTCCCATTTTGAGGAGGGGGCAATTCACCTACGAGCAGTACTTC.

The rearrangement joins TRBV14 to TRBJ2-7, with a possible D match to TRBD1 (5 bases). CDR1 is SGHDN, CDR2 FVKESK, per germline. There are 14 residues in the CDR3. With 5 bases removed from V and 0 bases from J, the gap between germline ends came to 11 bases. The CDR3 region is CASSSTGASYEQYF. The CDR3 DNA reads TGTGCCAGCAGCTCTACAGGAGCCTCCTACGAGCAGTACTTC.

This clone was recorded once. The V call is TRBV6-1, the J call TRBJ2-5; D is undetermined. The end of the DNA fits TRBJ2-7 better, so the J call may be wrong. The germline V gene has CDR1 MNHNS and CDR2 SASEGT. This CDR3 region has 14 residues. CDR3 amino acids: CASTPGLEAYEQYF. CDR3 DNA: TGTGCCAGCACTCCCGGGCTAGAGGCCTACGAGCAGTACTTC.

The chain joins TRBV30 to TRBJ1-2; 7 nucleotides line up with TRBD1. The CDR3 contains 14 residues. Germline-derived CDR1 and CDR2 are GTSNPN and SVGIG (reference sequence). The trim removed 1 base at V and 2 bases at J, leaving 4 bases unmatched. This chain's CDR3 is CAWSAGTVNYGYTF. The CDR3 DNA follows: TGTGCCTGGAGTGCCGGGACAGTCAACTATGGCTACACCTTC.

The CDR3 reads CASNNYEQYF. The DNA for the CDR3 is TGTGCCAGCAACAACTACGAGCAGTACTTC. This chain connects TRBV2 to TRBJ2-7; D is unclear. V was trimmed by 7 bases and J by 3 bases, leaving 4 bases between them. The CDR3 has 10 amino acids. Per germline, CDR1 SNHLY and CDR2 FYNNEI.

The gene calls are TRBV30 and TRBJ1-2; D might be TRBD1 (5 bases). Germline V gene lookup returns CDR1 GTSNPN and CDR2 SVGIG (reference sequence). Trimming pared 3 bases from V and 5 bases from J, leaving 10 bases between. This CDR3 comprises 12 residues. Written as DNA, the CDR3 is TGTGCCTGGAGGCCGGAGGGGTATGGCTACACCTTC. It codes for CAWRPEGYGYTF. Variable domain in full (rest from reference TRBV30 and TRBJ1-2): SQTIHQWPATLVQPVGSPLSLECTVEGTSNPNLYWYRQAAGRGLQLLFYSVGIGQISSEVPQNLSASRPQDRQFILSSKKLLLSDSGFYLCAWRPEGYGYTFGSGTRLTVV.

The V and J genes are TRBV9 and TRBJ2-3; 14 bases match TRBD2. Germline V CDR1 and CDR2: SGDLS, YYNGEE. V was pared by 6 bases and J by 2 bases, with 8 bases of the junction left unmatched. The length of the CDR3 is 17 residues. The CDR3: CASNLGTSGGLTDTQYF. CDR3 coding DNA: TGTGCCAGCAACCTCGGGACTAGCGGGGGACTCACAGATACGCAGTATTTT.

This chain joins TRBV2 and TRBJ1-1; 7 bases are shared with TRBD1. V trimming: 0 bases; J trimming: 11 bases; junction bases outside the gene matches: 9. The CDR3 consists of 14 residues. Germline CDR1 and CDR2: SNHLY and FYNNEI. The CDR3 sequence: CASSEAIGGRVAFF. The DNA of the CDR3 is TGTGCCAGCAGTGAAGCAATAGGGGGCAGGGTGGCTTTCTTT.

The chain joins TRBV5-1 to TRBJ1-2; 7 bases fit TRBD1. Germline V gene sequence: CDR1 SGHRS, CDR2 YFSETQ. V lost 5 bases, J lost 8 bases, and 9 bases stayed unmatched. The CDR3 is 13 residues long. In DNA, the CDR3 is TGCGCCAGCAGAGTAGAGGGGGCGCCGGGCTACACCTTC. Translated: CASRVEGAPGYTF.

The chain joins TRBV4-3 to TRBJ2-1, with 8 bases aligning to TRBD2. With 5 bases clipped from V and 4 bases from J, the junction kept 13 bases outside the gene matches. The CDR3 has 17 amino acids. Germline V CDR1 and CDR2: LGHNA, YSLEER. The DNA for the CDR3 is TGCGCCAGCAGCGAATCCGGGACTAGGGGAACTTACAATGAGCAGTTCTTC. Its protein product is CASSESGTRGTYNEQFF.

This chain joins TRBV15 and TRBJ1-4; tentatively, D is TRBD1 (5 bases). CDR3 length: 16 amino acids. From germline, CDR1 is LNHNV and CDR2 YYDKDF (reference sequence). Trimming took off 5 bases at V and 0 bases at J, with 13 bases between the two ends. CDR3 DNA sequence: TGTGCCACCAGCCCCCGGACACCCGCAACTAATGAAAAACTGTTTTTT. This sequence encodes CATSPRTPATNEKLFF. Combining the CDR3 with reference TRBV15 and TRBJ1-4 gives the whole variable domain DAMVIQNPRYQVTQFGKPVTLSCSQTLNHNVMYWYQQKSSQAPKLLFHYYDKDFNNEADTPDNFQSRRPNTSFCFLDIRSPGLGDTAMYLCATSPRTPATNEKLFFGSGTQLSVL.

The V gene is TRBV4-1, the J gene TRBJ1-5; D gene uncertain. The CDR3 sequence is 14 residues long. Per germline, CDR1 MGHRA and CDR2 YSYEKL. With 0 bases removed from V and 3 bases from J, the gap between germline ends came to 6 bases. This CDR3 reads CASSQEGTNQPQHF. CDR3 DNA: TGCGCCAGCAGCCAAGAAGGCACCAATCAGCCCCAGCATTTT.

This rearrangement joins TRBV6-1 to TRBJ2-3; D tentatively reads TRBD1 or TRBD2 (5 bases each). This CDR3 has 15 residues. Trimming removed 4 bases at V and 5 bases at J, with 16 bases between. CDR1 MNHNS and CDR2 SASEGT come from the germline V gene. The CDR3 spells CASSALRGAGDTQYF. CDR3 sequence (DNA): TGTGCCAGCAGTGCCCTACGAGGGGCCGGAGATACGCAGTATTTT.

This chain joins TRBV28 and TRBJ1-6; D is possibly TRBD1 (5 bases). Trimming left V 6 bases short and J 4 bases short, with 13 bases between. The germline V gene has CDR1 MDHEN and CDR2 SYDVKM. The CDR3 is made up of 15 amino acids. CDR3 residues: CASSFLGRYNSPLHF. In nucleotides, the CDR3 is TGTGCCAGCAGCTTCCTGGGACGGTATAATTCACCCCTCCACTTT.

The chain couples TRBV28 to TRBJ1-2; TRBD1 agrees at 8 bases. Germline V lookup: CDR1 MDHEN, CDR2 SYDVKM. The CDR3 runs 14 residues. Unmatched junction bases numbered 2, after V lost 2 bases and J lost 3 bases. CDR3 sequence reads: CASSLEQGDYGYTF. The CDR3 coding sequence is TGTGCCAGCAGTTTAGAACAGGGGGACTATGGCTACACCTTC.

This clone has only one observation. The chain joins TRBV27 to TRBJ2-3; 9 nucleotides align to TRBD2. The germline gives CDR1 MNHEY, CDR2 SMNVEV (reference sequence). The ends lost 3 bases at V and 8 bases at J; junction bases unmatched: 3. CDR3 size: 13 residues. The DNA for the CDR3 is TGTGCCAGCAGTTTCCAACTAGCGGGTACGCAGTATTTT. Its translation: CASSFQLAGTQYF.

The chain employs TRBV4-3 and TRBJ2-2; 9 bases fit TRBD2. This CDR3 spans 18 amino acids. Germline CDR1 and CDR2: LGHNA and YSLEER. J gave up 6 bases and V 0 bases, and 11 bases lay outside the gene matches. This CDR3 reads CASSQEVSSGIRSGELFF. The CDR3 region has the DNA TGCGCCAGCAGCCAAGAGGTATCTAGCGGGATAAGGTCCGGGGAGCTGTTTTTT.

The chain is built from TRBV6-1 and TRBJ2-5, with 7 bases aligning to TRBD1. V lost 5 bases and J lost 3; bases outside the gene matches: 6. Germline V CDR1 and CDR2: MNHNS, SASEGT. The CDR3 has 14 amino acids. The CDR3 loop reads CASSPPGQKETQYF. CDR3 sequence (DNA): TGTGCCAGCAGTCCGCCGGGACAGAAAGAGACCCAGTACTTC.

V usage is TRBV30 and J usage is TRBJ2-5; D may be TRBD1 (5 bases). Germline V gene data show CDR1 as GTSNPN and CDR2 as SVGIG (reference sequence). The CDR3 covers 15 residues. The CDR3 region has the DNA TGTGCTTCTTTAGCAGACAGTATTTCCGAAGAGACCCAGTACTTC. This encodes CASLADSISEETQYF.

The chain recombines TRBV11-2 with TRBJ1-1; D remains unclear. V was pared by 5 bases and J by 10 bases, with 17 bases between. From germline, CDR1 is SGHAT and CDR2 FQNNGV. This CDR3 is 13 amino acids long. This CDR3 is CASSDSGHPRAFF. In nucleotides, the CDR3 is TGTGCCAGCAGCGATAGTGGGCATCCCAGAGCTTTCTTT.